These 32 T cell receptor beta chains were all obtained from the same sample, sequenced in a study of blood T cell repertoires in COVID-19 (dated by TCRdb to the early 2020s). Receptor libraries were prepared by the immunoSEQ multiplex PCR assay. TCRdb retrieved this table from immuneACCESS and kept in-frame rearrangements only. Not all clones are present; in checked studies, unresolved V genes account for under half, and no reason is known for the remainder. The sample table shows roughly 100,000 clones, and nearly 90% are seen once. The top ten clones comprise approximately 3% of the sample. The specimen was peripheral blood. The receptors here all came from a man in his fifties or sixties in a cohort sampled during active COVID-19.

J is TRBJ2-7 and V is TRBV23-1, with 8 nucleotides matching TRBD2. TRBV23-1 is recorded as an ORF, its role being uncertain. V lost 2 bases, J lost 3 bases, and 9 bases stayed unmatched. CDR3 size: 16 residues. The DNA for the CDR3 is TGCGCCAGCAGTCAAAGGGCTAGCGGGTTAAGCTACGAGCAGTACGTC. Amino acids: CASSQRASGLSYEQYV.

CDR3 protein: CASSRGGARNEQFF. Here the CDR3 DNA reads TGTGCCAGCTCACGAGGGGGGGCAAGGAATGAGCAGTTCTTC. The chain carries TRBV18 and TRBJ2-1; possibly TRBD2 for D (7 bases). Germline CDR1 KGHSH, CDR2 LQKENI. This CDR3 region has 14 residues. V lost 4 bases to trimming and J lost 7 bases, with 14 bases between them.

The CDR3 DNA reads as TGTGCCAGCAGCGACGACAGGGGAGGAGGCTACACCTTC. It is translated as CASSDDRGGGYTF. The V and J genes are TRBV3-1 (or the pseudogene TRBV3-2) and TRBJ1-2; TRBD1 matches 8 bases. There are 13 residues in the CDR3. The germline V gene has CDR1 LGHDT and CDR2 YNNKEL (reference sequence). The V gene end was trimmed by 5 bases and the J gene end by 8 bases; junction bases not matched to a gene: 7.

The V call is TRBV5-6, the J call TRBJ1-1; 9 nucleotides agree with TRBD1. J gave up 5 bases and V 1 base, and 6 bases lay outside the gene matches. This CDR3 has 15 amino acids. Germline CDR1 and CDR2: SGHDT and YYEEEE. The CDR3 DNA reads TGTGCCAGCAGCTTGACAGGGGGCGCGAGGACTGAAGCTTTCTTT. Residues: CASSLTGGARTEAFF.

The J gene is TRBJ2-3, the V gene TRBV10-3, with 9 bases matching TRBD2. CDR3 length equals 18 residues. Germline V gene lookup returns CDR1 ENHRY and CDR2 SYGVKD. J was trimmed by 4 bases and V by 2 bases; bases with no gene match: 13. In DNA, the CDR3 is TGTGCCATCAGTGAGAGGAGGTTAGCGGGGGTGACGGCAGATACGCAGTATTTT. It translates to CAISERRLAGVTADTQYF.

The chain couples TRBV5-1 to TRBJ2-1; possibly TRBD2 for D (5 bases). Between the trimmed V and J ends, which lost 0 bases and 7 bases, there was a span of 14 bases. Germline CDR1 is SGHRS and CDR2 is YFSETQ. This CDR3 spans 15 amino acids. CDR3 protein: CASSLDGVGWNEQFF. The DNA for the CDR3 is TGCGCCAGCAGCTTGGACGGGGTGGGTTGGAATGAGCAGTTCTTC.

The CDR3 loop is CASSPVTEAFF. DNA for the CDR3: TGTGCCAGCTCACCAGTAACTGAAGCTTTCTTT. The gene calls are TRBV18 and TRBJ1-1; no definite D call. V dropped 2 bases and J dropped 5 bases, with 3 bases sitting between them. The CDR3 is made up of 11 amino acids. Germline V gene lookup returns CDR1 KGHSH and CDR2 LQKENI.

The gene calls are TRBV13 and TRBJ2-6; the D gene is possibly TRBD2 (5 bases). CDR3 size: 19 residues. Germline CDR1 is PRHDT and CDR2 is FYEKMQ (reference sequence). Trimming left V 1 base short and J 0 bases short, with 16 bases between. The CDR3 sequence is CASSLVGGYSSSGANVLTF. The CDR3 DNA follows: TGTGCCAGCAGCTTAGTCGGCGGGTACAGCAGCTCTGGGGCCAACGTCCTGACTTTC.

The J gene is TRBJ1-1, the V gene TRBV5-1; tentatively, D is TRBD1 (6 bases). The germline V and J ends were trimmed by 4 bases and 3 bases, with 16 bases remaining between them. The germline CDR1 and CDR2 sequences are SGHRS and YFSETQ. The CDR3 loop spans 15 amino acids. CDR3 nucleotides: TGCGCCAGCAGCCCCGGGGGGGCGGGCGACACTGAAGCTTTCTTT. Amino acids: CASSPGGAGDTEAFF. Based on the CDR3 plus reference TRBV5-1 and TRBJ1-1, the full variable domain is KAGVTQTPRYLIKTRGQQVTLSCSPISGHRSVSWYQQTPGQGLQFLFEYFSETQRNKGNFPGRFSGRQFSNSRSEMNVSTLELGDSALYLCASSPGGAGDTEAFFGQGTRLTVV.

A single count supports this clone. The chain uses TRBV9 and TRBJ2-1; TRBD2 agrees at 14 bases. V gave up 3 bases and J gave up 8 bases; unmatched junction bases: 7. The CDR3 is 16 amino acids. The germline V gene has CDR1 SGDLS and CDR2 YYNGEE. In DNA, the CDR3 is TGTGCCAGCAGCGGACCGACTAGCGGGGGGGCCTATGAGCAGTTCTTC. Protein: CASSGPTSGGAYEQFF. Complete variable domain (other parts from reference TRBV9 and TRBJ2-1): DSGVTQTPKHLITATGQRVTLRCSPRSGDLSVYWYQQSLDQGLQFLIQYYNGEERAKGNILERFSAQQFPDLHSELNLSSLELGDSALYFCASSGPTSGGAYEQFFGPGTRLTVL.

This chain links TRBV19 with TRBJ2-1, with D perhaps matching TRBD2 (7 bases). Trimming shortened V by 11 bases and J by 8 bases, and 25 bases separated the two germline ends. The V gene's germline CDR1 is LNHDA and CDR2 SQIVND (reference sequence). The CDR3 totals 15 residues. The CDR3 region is CASSIGGGRPDEQFF. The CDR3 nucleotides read TGTGCCTCCTCAATTGGGGGGGGCCGTCCAGATGAGCAGTTCTTC.

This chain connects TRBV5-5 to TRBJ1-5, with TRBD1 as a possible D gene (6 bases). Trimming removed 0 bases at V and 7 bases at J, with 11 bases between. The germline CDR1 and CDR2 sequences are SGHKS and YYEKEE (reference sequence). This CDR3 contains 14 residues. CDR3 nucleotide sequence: TGTGCCAGCAGCTTGGTTCCAGGGGTACAGCCCCAGCATTTT. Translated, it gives CASSLVPGVQPQHF. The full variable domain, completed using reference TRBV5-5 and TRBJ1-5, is DAGVTQSPTHLIKTRGQQVTLRCSPISGHKSVSWYQQVLGQGPQFIFQYYEKEERGRGNFPDRFSARQFPNYSSELNVNALLLGDSALYLCASSLVPGVQPQHFGDGTRLSIL.

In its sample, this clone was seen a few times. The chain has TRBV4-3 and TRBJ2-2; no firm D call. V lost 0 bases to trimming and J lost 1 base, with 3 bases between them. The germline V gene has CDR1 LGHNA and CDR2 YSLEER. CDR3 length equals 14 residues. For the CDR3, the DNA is TGCGCCAGCAGCCAAGATATGAACACCGGGGAGCTGTTTTTT. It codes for CASSQDMNTGELFF.

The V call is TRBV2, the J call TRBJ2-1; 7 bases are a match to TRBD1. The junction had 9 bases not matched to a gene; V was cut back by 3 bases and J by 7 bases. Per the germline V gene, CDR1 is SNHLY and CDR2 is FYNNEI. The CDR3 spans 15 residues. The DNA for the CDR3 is TGTGCCAGCAGTGATGGCAGGGGGTTTCGGAATGAGCAGTTCTTC. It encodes CASSDGRGFRNEQFF.

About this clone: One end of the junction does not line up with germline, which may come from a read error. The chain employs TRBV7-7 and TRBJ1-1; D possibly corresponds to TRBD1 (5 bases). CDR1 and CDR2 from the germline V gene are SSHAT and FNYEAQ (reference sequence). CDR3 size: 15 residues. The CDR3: CASSFLQGHSTEAFF. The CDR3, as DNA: TGTGCTAGCAGCTTTTTACAAGGACACAGTACTGAAGCTTTCTTT.

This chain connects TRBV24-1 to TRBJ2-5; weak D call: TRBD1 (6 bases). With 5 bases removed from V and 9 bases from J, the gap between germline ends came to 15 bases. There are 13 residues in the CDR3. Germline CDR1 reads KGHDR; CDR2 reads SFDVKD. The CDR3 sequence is CATSGSGEVPQYF. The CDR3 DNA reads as TGTGCCACCAGTGGTTCAGGGGAAGTACCCCAGTACTTC.

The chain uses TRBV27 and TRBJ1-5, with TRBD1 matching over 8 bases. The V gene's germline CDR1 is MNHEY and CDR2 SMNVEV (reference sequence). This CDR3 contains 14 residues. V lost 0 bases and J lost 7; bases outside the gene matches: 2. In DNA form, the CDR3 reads TGTGCCAGCAGTTTATCGACAGGGGTCCAGCCCCAGCATTTT. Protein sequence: CASSLSTGVQPQHF.

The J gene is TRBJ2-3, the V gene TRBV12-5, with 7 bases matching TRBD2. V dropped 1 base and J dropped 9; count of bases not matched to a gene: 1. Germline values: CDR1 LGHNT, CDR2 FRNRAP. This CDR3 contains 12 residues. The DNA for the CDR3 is TGTGCTAGTGGTTTGGAGCGGGGAACGCAGTATTTT. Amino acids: CASGLERGTQYF.

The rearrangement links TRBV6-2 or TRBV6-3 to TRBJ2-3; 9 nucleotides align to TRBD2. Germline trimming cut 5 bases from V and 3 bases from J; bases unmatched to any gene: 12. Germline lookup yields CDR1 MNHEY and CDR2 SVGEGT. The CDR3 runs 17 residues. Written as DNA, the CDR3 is TGTGCCAGCAGTAACAACCGTAGAGCGGGGGGAACAGATACGCAGTATTTT. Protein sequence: CASSNNRRAGGTDTQYF.

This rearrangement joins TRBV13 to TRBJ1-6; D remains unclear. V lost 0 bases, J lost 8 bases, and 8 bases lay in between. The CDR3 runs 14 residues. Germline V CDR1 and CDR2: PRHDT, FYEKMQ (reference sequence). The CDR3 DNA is TGTGCCAGCAGCTTAGGCGCACTACATTCACCCCTCCACTTT. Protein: CASSLGALHSPLHF. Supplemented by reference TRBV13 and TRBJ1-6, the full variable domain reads AAGVIQSPRHLIKEKRETATLKCYPIPRHDTVYWYQQGPGQDPQFLISFYEKMQSDKGSIPDRFSAQQFSDYHSELNMSSLELGDSALYFCASSLGALHSPLHFGNGTRLTVT.

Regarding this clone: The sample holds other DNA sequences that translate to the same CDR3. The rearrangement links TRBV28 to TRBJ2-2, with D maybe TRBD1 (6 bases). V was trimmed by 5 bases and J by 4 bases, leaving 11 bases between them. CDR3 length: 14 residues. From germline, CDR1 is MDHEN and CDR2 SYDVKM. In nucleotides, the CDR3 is TGTGCCAGCAGTCTCCAGGGGTCCACCGGGGAGCTGTTTTTT. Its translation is CASSLQGSTGELFF.

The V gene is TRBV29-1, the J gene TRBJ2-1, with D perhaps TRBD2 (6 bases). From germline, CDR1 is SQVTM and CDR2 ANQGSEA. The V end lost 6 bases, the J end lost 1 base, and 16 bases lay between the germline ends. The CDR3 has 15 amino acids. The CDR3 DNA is TGCAGCGTCGTTTTGGGCGGGAATTCCTACAATGAGCAGTTCTTC. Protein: CSVVLGGNSYNEQFF.

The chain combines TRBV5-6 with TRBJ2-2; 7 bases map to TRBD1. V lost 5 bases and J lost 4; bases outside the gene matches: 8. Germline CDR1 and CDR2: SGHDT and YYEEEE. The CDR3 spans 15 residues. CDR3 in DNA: TGTGCCAGCAGTATAACAGGGGACGGCACCGGGGAGCTGTTTTTT. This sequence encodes CASSITGDGTGELFF.

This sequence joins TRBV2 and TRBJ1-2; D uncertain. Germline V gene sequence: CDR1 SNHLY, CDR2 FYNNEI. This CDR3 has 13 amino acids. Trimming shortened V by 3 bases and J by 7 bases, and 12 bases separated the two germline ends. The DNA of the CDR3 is TGTGCCAGCAGTGACGGAGGGTTCGGTGGCTACACCTTC. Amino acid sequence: CASSDGGFGGYTF.

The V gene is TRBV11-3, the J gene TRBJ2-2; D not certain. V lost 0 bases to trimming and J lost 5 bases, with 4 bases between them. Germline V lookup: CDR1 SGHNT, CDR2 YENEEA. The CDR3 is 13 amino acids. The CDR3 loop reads CASSLDRTGELFF. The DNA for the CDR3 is TGTGCCAGCAGCTTAGATCGGACCGGGGAGCTGTTTTTT.

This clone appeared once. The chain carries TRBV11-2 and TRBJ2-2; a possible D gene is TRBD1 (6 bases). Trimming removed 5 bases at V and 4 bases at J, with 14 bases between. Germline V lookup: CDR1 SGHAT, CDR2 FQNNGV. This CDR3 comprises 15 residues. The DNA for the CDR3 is TGTGCCAGCAGCGCCGGACAGTTCGGCACCGGGGAGCTGTTTTTT. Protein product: CASSAGQFGTGELFF.

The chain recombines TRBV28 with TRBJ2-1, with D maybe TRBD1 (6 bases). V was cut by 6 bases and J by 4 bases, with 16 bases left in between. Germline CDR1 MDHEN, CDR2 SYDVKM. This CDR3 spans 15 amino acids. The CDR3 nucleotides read TGTGCCAGCAGACCCCCCGGGACAAGATACAATGAGCAGTTCTTC. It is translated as CASRPPGTRYNEQFF.

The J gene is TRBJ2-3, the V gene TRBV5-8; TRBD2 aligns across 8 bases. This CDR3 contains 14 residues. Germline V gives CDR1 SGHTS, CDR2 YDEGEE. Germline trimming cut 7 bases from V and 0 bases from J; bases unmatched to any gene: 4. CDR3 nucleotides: TGTGCCAGCGGGCGGGGGGAAAGCACAGATACGCAGTATTTT. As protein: CASGRGESTDTQYF. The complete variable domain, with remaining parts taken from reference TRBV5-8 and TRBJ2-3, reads EAGVTQSPTHLIKTRGQQATLRCSPISGHTSVYWYQQALGLGLQFLLWYDEGEERNRGNFPPRFSGRQFPNYSSELNVNALELEDSALYLCASGRGESTDTQYFGPGTRLTVL.

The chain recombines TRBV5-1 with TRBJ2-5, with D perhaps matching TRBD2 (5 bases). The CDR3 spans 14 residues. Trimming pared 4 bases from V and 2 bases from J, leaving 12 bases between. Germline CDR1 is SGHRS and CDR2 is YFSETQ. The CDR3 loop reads CASSPGSGQETQYF. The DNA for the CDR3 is TGCGCCAGCAGCCCTGGGAGTGGACAAGAGACCCAGTACTTC. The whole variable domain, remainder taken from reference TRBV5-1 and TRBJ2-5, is KAGVTQTPRYLIKTRGQQVTLSCSPISGHRSVSWYQQTPGQGLQFLFEYFSETQRNKGNFPGRFSGRQFSNSRSEMNVSTLELGDSALYLCASSPGSGQETQYFGPGTRLLVL.

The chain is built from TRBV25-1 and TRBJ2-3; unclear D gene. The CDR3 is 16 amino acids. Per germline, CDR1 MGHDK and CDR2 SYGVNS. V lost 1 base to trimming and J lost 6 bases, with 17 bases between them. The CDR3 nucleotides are TGTGCCAGCAGTGAATTAAACAGATTAATGGTCGATACGCAGTATTTT. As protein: CASSELNRLMVDTQYF.

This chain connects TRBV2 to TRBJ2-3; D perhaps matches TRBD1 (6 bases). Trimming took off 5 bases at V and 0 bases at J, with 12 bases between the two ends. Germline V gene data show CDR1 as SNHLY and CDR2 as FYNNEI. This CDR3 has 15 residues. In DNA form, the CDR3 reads TGTGCCAGCAGTATAGGACAGACTAGCACAGATACGCAGTATTTT. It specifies CASSIGQTSTDTQYF.

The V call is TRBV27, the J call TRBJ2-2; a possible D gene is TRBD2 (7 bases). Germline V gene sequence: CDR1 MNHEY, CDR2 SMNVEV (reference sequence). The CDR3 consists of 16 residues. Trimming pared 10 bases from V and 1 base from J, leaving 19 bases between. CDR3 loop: CATRGGWGRNTGELFF. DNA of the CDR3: TGTGCCACAAGGGGGGGATGGGGGCGGAACACCGGGGAGCTGTTTTTT.